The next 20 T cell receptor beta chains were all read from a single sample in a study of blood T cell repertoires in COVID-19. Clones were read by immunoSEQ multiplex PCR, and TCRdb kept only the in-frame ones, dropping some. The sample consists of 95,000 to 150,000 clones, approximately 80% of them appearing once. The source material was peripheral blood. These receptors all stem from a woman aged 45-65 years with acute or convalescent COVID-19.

The CDR3 DNA sequence: TGTGCCAGTCTACAGGGTGCTTTTAACTATGGCTACACCTTC. It specifies CASLQGAFNYGYTF. V is TRBV19 and J is TRBJ1-2, with D possibly TRBD1 on 6 matching bases. The CDR3 is 14 amino acids. V dropped 8 bases and J dropped 1 base, with 14 bases sitting between them. Per germline, CDR1 LNHDA and CDR2 SQIVND (reference sequence).

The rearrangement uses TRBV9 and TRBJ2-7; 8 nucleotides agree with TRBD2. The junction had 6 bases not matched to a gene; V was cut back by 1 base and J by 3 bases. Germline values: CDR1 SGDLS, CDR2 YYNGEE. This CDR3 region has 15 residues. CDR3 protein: CASSVNPGGGYEQYF. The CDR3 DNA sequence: TGTGCCAGCAGCGTAAACCCGGGAGGGGGCTACGAGCAGTACTTC.

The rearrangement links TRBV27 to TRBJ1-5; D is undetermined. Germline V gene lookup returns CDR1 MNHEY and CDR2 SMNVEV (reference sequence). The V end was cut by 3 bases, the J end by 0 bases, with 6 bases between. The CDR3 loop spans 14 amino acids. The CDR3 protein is CASSFSPSNQPQHF. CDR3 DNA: TGTGCCAGCAGTTTCTCCCCTAGCAATCAGCCCCAGCATTTT.

The CDR3 sequence: CASSGQGGHQPQHF. For the CDR3, the DNA is TGTGCCAGCAGTGGTCAGGGAGGGCACCAGCCCCAGCATTTT. The chain couples TRBV2 to TRBJ1-5, with a tentative D call TRBD1 (5 bases). CDR3 length: 14 residues. CDR1 is SNHLY and CDR2 is FYNNEI in the germline V gene. V was shortened by 4 bases and J by 7 bases, with 14 bases between the two germline ends.

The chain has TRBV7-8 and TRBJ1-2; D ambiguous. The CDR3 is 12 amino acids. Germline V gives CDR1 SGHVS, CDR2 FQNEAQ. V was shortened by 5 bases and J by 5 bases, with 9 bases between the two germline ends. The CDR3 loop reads CASSIGDYGYTF. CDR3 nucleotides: TGTGCCAGCAGCATCGGGGATTATGGCTACACCTTC.

CDR3 nucleotide sequence: TGTGCCAGCAGCTTGTTAGGTGGGAGCGGGACCGGGGAGCTGTTTTTT. This encodes CASSLLGGSGTGELFF. The chain couples TRBV9 to TRBJ2-2; D is perhaps TRBD2 (6 bases). Germline V gives CDR1 SGDLS, CDR2 YYNGEE. Trimming took 4 bases from V and 5 from J, leaving 18 bases between them. The CDR3 totals 16 residues.

Here the CDR3 reads CASSITQGYNSPLHF. In nucleotides, the CDR3 is TGTGCCAGCAGCATAACCCAGGGGTATAATTCACCCCTCCACTTT. This chain uses TRBV14 with TRBJ1-6; D may be TRBD1 (6 bases). From germline, CDR1 is SGHDN and CDR2 FVKESK. Between the trimmed V and J ends, which lost 5 bases and 4 bases, there was a span of 12 bases. The CDR3 runs 15 residues.

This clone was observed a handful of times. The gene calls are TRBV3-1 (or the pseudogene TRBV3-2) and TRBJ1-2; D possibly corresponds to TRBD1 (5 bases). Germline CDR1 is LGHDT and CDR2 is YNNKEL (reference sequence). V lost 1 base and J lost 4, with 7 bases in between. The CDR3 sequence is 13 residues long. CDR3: CASSQGRVYGYTF. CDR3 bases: TGTGCCAGCAGCCAAGGCAGGGTCTATGGCTACACCTTC.

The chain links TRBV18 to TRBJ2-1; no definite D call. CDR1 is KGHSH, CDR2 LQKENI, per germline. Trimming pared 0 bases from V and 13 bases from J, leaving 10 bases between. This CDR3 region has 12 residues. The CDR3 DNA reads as TGTGCCAGCTCACCACCGCGATACCAACAGTTCTTC. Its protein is CASSPPRYQQFF. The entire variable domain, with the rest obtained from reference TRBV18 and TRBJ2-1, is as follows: NAGVMQNPRHLVRRRGQEARLRCSPMKGHSHVYWYRQLPEEGLKFMVYLQKENIIDESGMPKERFSAEFPKEGPSILRIQQVVRGDSAAYFCASSPPRYQQFFGPGTRLTVL.

CDR3 sequence (DNA): TGTGCCACCAGCAGAGATCAAGCGGGTCTCCCAGAGACCCAGTACTTC. The encoded protein is CATSRDQAGLPETQYF. This rearrangement joins TRBV15 to TRBJ2-5; maybe TRBD2 (6 bases). Trimming cost V 0 bases and J 4 bases, with 15 bases left between them. The CDR3 has 16 amino acids. Germline V gives CDR1 LNHNV, CDR2 YYDKDF (reference sequence).

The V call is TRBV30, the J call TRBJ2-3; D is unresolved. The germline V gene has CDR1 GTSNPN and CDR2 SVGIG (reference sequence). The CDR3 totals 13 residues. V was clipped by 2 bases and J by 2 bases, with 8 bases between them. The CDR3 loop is CAWSRRNTDTQYF. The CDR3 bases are TGTGCCTGGAGTAGGCGGAACACAGATACGCAGTATTTT.

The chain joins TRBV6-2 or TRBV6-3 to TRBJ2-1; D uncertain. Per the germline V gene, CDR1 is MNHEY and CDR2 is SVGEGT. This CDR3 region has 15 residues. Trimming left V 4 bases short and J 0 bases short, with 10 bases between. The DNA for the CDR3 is TGTGCCAGCAGTTCCGACACGTACTCCTACAATGAGCAGTTCTTC. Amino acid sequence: CASSSDTYSYNEQFF.

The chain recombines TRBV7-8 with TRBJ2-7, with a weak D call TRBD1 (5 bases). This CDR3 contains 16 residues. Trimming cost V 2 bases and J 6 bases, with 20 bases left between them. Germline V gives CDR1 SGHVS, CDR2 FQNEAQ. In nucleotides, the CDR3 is TGTGCCAGCAGCTTACCCAGACAGCCTCTGAGTGGCGAGCAGTACTTC. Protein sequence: CASSLPRQPLSGEQYF.

The CDR3 here is CASSYGQGSYGYTF. Here the CDR3 DNA reads TGTGCCAGCAGTTACGGGCAGGGGAGTTATGGCTACACCTTC. The chain carries TRBV6-5 and TRBJ1-2, with a possible D match to TRBD1 (6 bases). The V end was cut by 2 bases, the J end by 5 bases, with 12 bases between. This CDR3 comprises 14 residues. The germline CDR1 and CDR2 sequences are MNHEY and SVGAGI.

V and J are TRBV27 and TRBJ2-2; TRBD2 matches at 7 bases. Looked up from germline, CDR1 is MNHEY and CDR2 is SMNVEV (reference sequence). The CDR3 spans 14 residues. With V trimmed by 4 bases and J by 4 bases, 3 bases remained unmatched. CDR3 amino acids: CASSWRESTGELFF. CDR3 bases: TGTGCCAGCAGTTGGCGGGAGTCCACCGGGGAGCTGTTTTTT.

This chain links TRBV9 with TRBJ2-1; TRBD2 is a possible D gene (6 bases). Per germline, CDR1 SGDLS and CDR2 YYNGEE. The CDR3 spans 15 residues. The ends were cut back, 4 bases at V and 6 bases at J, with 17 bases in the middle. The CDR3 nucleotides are TGTGCCAGCAGCACTCGTACTAGCCCCCCCAATGAGCAGTTCTTC. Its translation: CASSTRTSPPNEQFF.

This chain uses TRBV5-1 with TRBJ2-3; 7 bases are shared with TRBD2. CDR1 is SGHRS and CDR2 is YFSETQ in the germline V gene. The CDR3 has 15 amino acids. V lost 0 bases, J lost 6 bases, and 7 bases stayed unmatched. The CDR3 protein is CASSLAAGAGDTQYF. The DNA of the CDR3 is TGCGCCAGCAGCTTGGCGGCGGGAGCGGGGGATACGCAGTATTTT.

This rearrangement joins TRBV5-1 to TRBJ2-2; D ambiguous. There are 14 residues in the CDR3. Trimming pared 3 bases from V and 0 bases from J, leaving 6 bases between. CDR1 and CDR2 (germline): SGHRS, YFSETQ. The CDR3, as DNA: TGCGCCAGCAGCTCAGTTGCGAACACCGGGGAGCTGTTTTTT. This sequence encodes CASSSVANTGELFF. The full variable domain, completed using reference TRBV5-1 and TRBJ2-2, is KAGVTQTPRYLIKTRGQQVTLSCSPISGHRSVSWYQQTPGQGLQFLFEYFSETQRNKGNFPGRFSGRQFSNSRSEMNVSTLELGDSALYLCASSSVANTGELFFGEGSRLTVL.

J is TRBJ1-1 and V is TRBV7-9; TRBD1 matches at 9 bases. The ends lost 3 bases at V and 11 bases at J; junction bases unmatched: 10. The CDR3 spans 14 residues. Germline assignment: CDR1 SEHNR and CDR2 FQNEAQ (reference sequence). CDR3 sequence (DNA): TGTGCCAGCAGCTTCTTCCGGACAGGGGAGCTCGCTTTCTTT. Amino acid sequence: CASSFFRTGELAFF.

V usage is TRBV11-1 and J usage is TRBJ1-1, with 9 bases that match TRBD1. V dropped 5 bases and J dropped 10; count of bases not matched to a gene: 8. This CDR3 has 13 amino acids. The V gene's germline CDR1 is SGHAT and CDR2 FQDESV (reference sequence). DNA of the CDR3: TGTGCCAGCAGCCCGAGGGGGACAGGGAGAGCTTTCTTT. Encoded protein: CASSPRGTGRAFF. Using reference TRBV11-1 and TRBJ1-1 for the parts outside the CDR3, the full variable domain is EAEVAQSPRYKITEKSQAVAFWCDPISGHATLYWYRQILGQGPELLVQFQDESVVDDSQLPKDRFSAERLKGVDSTLKIQPAELGDSAMYLCASSPRGTGRAFFGQGTRLTVV.